The 8 T cell receptor beta chains below were found in one sample sequenced in a study of vaccination and CD4 T cells after COVID-19. Sequence data for DNA of cultured CD4+ T cells were generated by the Oncomine TCR Beta short-read assay. TCRdb redid the calling of the PCR reads with MiXCR, one entry per CDR3 protein. The data contain roughly 11,000 distinct CDR3 sequences, about two thirds of them seen just once; the ten biggest clones take up roughly 10%. Their antigens are not known. This sample's treatment: roughly ten-day PBMC culture with coronavirus spike peptide pools or control peptides (ViraFEST assay). Sequences were obtained from CD4+ T cells from blood, cultured in vitro. These receptors all come from a human donor who had recovered from COVID-19.

The chain is built from TRBV12-3 or TRBV12-4 and TRBJ1-5; D unresolved. The CDR3 runs to 13 residues. The ends were cut back, 4 bases at V and 5 bases at J, with 9 bases in the middle. The CDR3 DNA sequence: TGTGCCAGCAGTTGGTTACGGGATCAGCCCCAGCATTTT. Protein sequence: CASSWLRDQPQHF.

This rearrangement joins TRBV20-1 to TRBJ2-3; TRBD1 matches 12 bases. The CDR3 length is 15 residues. Trimming at V came to 4 bases and at J to 5 bases, leaving 7 bases not matched to a gene. The germline V gene encodes CDR1 DFQATT and CDR2 SNEGSKA (reference sequence). Here the CDR3 DNA reads TGCAGTGCTACCCGGGACAGGGGGCGTGAAGATACGCAGTATTTT. This gives the protein CSATRDRGREDTQYF.

V usage is TRBV20-1 and J usage is TRBJ2-2; 12 bases match TRBD2. This CDR3 comprises 16 residues. In germline, CDR1 is DFQATT, CDR2 SNEGSKA (reference sequence). Unmatched junction bases numbered 4, after V lost 0 bases and J lost 5 bases. CDR3 sequence reads: CSARDKTSGRTGELFF. The CDR3 region has the DNA TGCAGTGCTAGAGACAAAACTAGCGGGAGGACCGGGGAGCTGTTTTTT.

V is TRBV24-1 and J is TRBJ2-5; D perhaps matches TRBD2 (6 bases). Germline V gives CDR1 KGHDR, CDR2 SFDVKD. V lost 5 bases, J lost 7 bases, and 19 bases lay in between. The CDR3 loop spans 15 amino acids. Here the CDR3 reads CATSGLVGGSGTQYF. CDR3 nucleotides: TGTGCCACCAGTGGGCTTGTCGGGGGTTCGGGGACCCAGTACTTC.

The chain has TRBV5-4 and TRBJ1-2, with 10 positions matching TRBD1. Germline V CDR1 and CDR2: SGHNT, YYREEE (reference sequence). The CDR3 loop spans 16 amino acids. V shed 0 bases and J 4 bases; nucleotides not matched to a gene: 6. The CDR3 DNA follows: TGTGCCAGCAGCTTGGGGAGACAGGGGGCGGGCTATGGCTACACCTTC. This encodes CASSLGRQGAGYGYTF.

The chain links TRBV11-3 to TRBJ2-7, with D possibly being TRBD2 (5 bases). V shed 4 bases and J shed 2 bases, with 12 bases lying between them. The CDR3 extends over 14 amino acids. Germline V gene data show CDR1 as SGHNT and CDR2 as YENEEA. The CDR3 is CASSSGLGAYEQYF. In nucleotides, the CDR3 is TGTGCCAGCAGCTCCGGACTGGGCGCCTACGAGCAGTACTTC.

This clonotype was seen only a few times. V gene TRBV27 combines with J gene TRBJ1-6; 7 bases fit TRBD1. The CDR3 extends over 14 amino acids. Germline lookup yields CDR1 MNHEY and CDR2 SMNVEV (reference sequence). V lost 10 bases, J lost 6 bases, and 9 bases stayed unmatched. The CDR3 coding sequence is TGTGCCACCTCCGGGACAGTACCTAATTCACCCCTCCACTTT. Protein: CATSGTVPNSPLHF.

The gene calls are TRBV19 and TRBJ1-4, with 9 bases fitting TRBD1. V gave up 5 bases and J gave up 8 bases; unmatched junction bases: 9. The CDR3 consists of 15 residues. CDR1 LNHDA and CDR2 SQIVND come from the germline V gene (reference sequence). CDR3 sequence reads: CASSSTGGALEKLFF. CDR3 in DNA: TGTGCCAGTAGTTCTACAGGGGGCGCGTTGGAAAAACTGTTTTTT.